This entry concerns a single T cell receptor (beta chain). This sample was taken from a study of blood T cell repertoires in COVID-19. Germline CDR1 SGHRS, CDR2 YFSETQ. The CDR3 has 14 amino acids. Trimming removed 6 bases from V and 5 bases from J; junction bases left unmatched: 6. TCRdb's copy holds only in-frame clones and misses some; the assay was immunoSEQ multiplex PCR. The sample includes approximately 80,000 clones, around 84% seen only once; the top ten take roughly 5.4%. The chain is built from TRBV5-1 and TRBJ2-5; 11 bases agree with TRBD1. Sequenced material: peripheral blood. This sequence originates from a man aged 35-49 years with acute or convalescent COVID-19. CDR3 nucleotide sequence: TGCGCCAGCAATATGGACAGGGGGCGCGAGACCCAGTACTTC. It is translated as CASNMDRGRETQYF.